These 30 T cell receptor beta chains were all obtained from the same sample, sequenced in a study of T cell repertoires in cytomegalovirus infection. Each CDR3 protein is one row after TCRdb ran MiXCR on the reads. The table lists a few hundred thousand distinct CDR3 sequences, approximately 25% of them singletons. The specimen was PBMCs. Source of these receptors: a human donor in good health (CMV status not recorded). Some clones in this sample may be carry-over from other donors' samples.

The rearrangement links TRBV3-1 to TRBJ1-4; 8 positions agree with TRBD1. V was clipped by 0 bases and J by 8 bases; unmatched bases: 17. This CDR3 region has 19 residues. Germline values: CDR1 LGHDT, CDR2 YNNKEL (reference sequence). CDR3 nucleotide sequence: TGTGCCAGCAGCCAAGACGGGACAGGCAAAACGGGGCGAAACGAAAAACTGTTTTTT. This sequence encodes CASSQDGTGKTGRNEKLFF.

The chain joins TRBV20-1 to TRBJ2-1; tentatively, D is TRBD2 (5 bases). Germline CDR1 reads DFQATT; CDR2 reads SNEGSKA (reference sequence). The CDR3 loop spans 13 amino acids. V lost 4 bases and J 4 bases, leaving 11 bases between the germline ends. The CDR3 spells CSATYSGYNEQFF. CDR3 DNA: TGCAGTGCTACATACTCGGGGTACAATGAGCAGTTCTTC.

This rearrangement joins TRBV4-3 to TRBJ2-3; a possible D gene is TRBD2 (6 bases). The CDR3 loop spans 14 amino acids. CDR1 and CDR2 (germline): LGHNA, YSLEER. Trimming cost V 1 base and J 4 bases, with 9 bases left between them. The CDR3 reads CASSQGREADTQYF. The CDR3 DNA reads TGCGCCAGCAGCCAAGGGCGGGAAGCAGATACGCAGTATTTT.

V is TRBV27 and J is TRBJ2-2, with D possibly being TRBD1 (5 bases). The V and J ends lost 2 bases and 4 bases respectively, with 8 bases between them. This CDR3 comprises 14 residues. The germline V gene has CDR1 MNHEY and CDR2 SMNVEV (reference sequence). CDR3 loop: CASSLRGGTGELFF. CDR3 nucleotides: TGTGCCAGCAGTTTAAGGGGCGGCACCGGGGAGCTGTTTTTT.

Here the CDR3 DNA reads TGCGCCAGCAGCCAAGATCGGGCTAGCCGGCGACGTGAGCAGTTCTTC. This gives the protein CASSQDRASRRREQFF. This chain uses TRBV4-1 with TRBJ2-1, with D tentatively TRBD2 (5 bases). V gave up 0 bases and J gave up 9 bases, with 18 bases separating them. Germline V gene sequence: CDR1 MGHRA, CDR2 YSYEKL. This CDR3 has 16 residues.

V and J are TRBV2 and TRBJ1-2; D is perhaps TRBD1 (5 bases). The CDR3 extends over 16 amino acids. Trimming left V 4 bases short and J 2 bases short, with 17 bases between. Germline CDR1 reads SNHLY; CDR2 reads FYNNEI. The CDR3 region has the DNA TGTGCCAGCAGTGGAAACGACAGAGCCAAGAACTATGGCTACACCTTC. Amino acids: CASSGNDRAKNYGYTF.

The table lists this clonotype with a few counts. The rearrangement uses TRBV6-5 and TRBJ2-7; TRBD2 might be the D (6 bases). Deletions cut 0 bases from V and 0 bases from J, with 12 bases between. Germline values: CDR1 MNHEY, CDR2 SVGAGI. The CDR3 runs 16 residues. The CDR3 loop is CASSYSKGLNSYEQYV. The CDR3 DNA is TGTGCCAGCAGTTACTCGAAGGGACTCAACTCCTACGAGCAGTACGTC.

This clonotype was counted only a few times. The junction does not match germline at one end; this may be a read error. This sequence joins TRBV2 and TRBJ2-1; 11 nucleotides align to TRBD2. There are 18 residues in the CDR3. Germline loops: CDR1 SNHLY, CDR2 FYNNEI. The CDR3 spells CASSEGLAGGSSYNEQFF. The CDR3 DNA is TGTGCCAGCAGCGAAGGCCTAGCGGGAGGATCATCTTACAATGAGCAGTTCTTC.

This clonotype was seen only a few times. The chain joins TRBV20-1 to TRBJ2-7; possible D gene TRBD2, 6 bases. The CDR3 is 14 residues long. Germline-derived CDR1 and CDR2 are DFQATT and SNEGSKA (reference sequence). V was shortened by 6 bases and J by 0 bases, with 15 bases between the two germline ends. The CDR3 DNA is TGCAGTGCGTGGGGCGGGGTAAGCTCCTACGAGCAGTACTTC. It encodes CSAWGGVSSYEQYF.

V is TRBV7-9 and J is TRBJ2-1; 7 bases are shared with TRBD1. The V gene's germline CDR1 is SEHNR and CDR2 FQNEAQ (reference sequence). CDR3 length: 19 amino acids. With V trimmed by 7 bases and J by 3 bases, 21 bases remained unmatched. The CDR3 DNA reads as TGTGCCAGCACCGAAATTGTGGGATGGGGACAGACCCTCTACAATGAGCAGTTCTTC. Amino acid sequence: CASTEIVGWGQTLYNEQFF. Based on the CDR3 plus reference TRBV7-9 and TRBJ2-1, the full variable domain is DTGVSQNPRHKITKRGQNVTFRCDPISEHNRLYWYRQTLGQGPEFLTYFQNEAQLEKSRLLSDRFSAERPKGSFSTLEIQRTEQGDSAMYLCASTEIVGWGQTLYNEQFFGPGTRLTVL.

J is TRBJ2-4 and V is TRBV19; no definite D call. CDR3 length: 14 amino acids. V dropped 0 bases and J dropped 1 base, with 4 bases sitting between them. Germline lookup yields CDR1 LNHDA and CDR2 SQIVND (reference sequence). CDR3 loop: CASSIENAKNIQYF. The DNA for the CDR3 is TGTGCCAGTAGTATAGAGAACGCCAAAAACATTCAGTACTTC.

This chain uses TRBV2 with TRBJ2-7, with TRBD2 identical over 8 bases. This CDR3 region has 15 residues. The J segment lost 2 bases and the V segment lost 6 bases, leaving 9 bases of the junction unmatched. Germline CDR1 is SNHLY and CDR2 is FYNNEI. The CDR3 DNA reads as TGTGCCAGCAGGGTGAGCGGGAGAGACCCCTACGAGCAGTACGTC. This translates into CASRVSGRDPYEQYV.

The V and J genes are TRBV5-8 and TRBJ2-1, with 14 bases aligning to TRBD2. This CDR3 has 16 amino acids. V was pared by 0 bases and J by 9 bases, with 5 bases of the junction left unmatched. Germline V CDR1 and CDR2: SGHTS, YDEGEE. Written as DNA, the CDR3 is TGTGCCAGCAGCTTGGATTCGACTAGCGGGAGGGTTGAGCAGTTCTTC. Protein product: CASSLDSTSGRVEQFF.

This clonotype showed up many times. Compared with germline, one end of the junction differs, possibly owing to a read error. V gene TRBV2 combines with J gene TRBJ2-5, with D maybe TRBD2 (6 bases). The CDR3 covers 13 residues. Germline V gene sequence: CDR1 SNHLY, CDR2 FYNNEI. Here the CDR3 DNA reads TGCGCCAACCAACGAGGAGGGGAAGAGACCCAGTACTTC. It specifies CANQRGGEETQYF.

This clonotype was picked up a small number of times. This CDR3 is CASSYPSGTGGRLSYEQYF. In DNA form, the CDR3 reads TGTGCCAGCAGTTATCCCTCCGGGACAGGGGGCCGTCTTAGCTACGAGCAGTACTTC. The chain recombines TRBV6-2 or TRBV6-3 with TRBJ2-7; 12 bases map to TRBD1. V lost 3 bases to trimming and J lost 3 bases; unmatched junction nucleotides: 15. Germline loops: CDR1 MNHEY, CDR2 SVGEGT. This CDR3 has 19 amino acids.

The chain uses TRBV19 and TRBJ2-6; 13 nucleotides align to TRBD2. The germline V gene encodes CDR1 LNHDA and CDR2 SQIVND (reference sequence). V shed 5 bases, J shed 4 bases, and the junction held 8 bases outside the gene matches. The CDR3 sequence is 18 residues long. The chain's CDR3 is CASSDLGLAGPGANVLTF. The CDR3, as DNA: TGTGCCAGTAGTGATTTGGGACTAGCGGGACCCGGGGCCAACGTCCTGACTTTC.

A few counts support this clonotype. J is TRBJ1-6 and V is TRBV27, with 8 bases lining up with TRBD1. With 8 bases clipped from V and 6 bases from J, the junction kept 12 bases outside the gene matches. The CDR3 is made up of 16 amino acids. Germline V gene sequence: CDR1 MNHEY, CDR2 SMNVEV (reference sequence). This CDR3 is CASQFHIGQGNSPLHF. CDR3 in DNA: TGTGCCAGCCAATTCCATATAGGACAGGGTAATTCACCCCTCCACTTT.

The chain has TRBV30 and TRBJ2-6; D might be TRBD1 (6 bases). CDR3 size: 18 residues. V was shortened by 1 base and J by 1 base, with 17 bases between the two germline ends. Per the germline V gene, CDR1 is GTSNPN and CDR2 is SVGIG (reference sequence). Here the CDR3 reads CAWSGAAWTASGANVLTF. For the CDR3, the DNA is TGTGCCTGGAGTGGCGCCGCGTGGACAGCGTCTGGGGCCAACGTCCTGACTTTC.

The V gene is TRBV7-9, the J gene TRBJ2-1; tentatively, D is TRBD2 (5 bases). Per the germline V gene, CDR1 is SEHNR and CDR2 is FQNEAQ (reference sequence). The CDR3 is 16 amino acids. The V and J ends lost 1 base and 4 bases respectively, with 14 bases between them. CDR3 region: CASSLEWELPYNEQFF. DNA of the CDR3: TGTGCCAGCAGCTTAGAGTGGGAGCTTCCGTACAATGAGCAGTTCTTC.

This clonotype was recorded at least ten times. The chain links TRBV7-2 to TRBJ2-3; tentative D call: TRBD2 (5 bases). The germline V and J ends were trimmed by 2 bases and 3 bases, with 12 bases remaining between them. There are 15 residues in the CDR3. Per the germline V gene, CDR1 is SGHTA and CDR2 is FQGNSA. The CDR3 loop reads CASSLFGGSTDTQYF. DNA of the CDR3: TGTGCCAGCAGCTTATTTGGTGGGAGTACAGATACGCAGTATTTT.

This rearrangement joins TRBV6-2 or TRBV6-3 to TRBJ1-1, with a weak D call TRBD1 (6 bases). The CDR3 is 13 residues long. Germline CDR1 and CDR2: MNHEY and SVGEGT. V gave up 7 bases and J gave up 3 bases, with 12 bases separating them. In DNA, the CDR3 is TGTGCCAGCAACGCAGGGGTTTACACTGAAGCTTTCTTT. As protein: CASNAGVYTEAFF.

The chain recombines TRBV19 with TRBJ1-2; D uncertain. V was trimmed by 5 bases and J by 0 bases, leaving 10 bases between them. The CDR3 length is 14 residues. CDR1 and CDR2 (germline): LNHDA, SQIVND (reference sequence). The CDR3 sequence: CASSSTFTNYGYTF. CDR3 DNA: TGTGCCAGTAGTTCGACCTTTACTAACTATGGCTACACCTTC. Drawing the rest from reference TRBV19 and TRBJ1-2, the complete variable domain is DGGITQSPKYLFRKEGQNVTLSCEQNLNHDAMYWYRQDPGQGLRLIYYSQIVNDFQKGDIAEGYSVSREKKESFPLTVTSAQKNPTAFYLCASSSTFTNYGYTFGSGTRLTVV.

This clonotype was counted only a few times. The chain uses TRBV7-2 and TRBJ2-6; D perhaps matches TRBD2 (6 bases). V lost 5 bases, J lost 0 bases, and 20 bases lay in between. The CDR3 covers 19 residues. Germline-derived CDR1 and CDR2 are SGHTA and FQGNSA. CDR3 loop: CASSQLYPGLNSGANVLTF. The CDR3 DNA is TGTGCCAGCAGCCAGTTATATCCGGGACTGAACTCTGGGGCCAACGTCCTGACTTTC. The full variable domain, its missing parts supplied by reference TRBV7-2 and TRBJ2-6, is GAGVSQSPSNKVTEKGKDVELRCDPISGHTALYWYRQSLGQGLEFLIYFQGNSAPDKSGLPSDRFSAERTGGSVSTLTIQRTQQEDSAVYLCASSQLYPGLNSGANVLTFGAGSRLTVL.

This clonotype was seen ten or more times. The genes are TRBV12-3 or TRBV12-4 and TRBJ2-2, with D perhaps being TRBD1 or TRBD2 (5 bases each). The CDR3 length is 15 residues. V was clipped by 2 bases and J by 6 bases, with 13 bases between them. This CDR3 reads CASSLWGMRAGELFF. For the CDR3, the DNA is TGTGCCAGCAGTTTATGGGGGATGAGGGCCGGGGAGCTGTTTTTT.

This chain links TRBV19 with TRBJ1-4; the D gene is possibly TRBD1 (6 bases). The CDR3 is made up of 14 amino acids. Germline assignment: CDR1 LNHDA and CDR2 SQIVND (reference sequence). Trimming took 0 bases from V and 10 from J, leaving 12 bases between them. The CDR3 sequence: CASSIEDSPLKLFF. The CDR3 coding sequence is TGTGCCAGTAGTATAGAGGACAGCCCTCTAAAACTGTTTTTT. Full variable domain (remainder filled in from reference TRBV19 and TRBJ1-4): DGGITQSPKYLFRKEGQNVTLSCEQNLNHDAMYWYRQDPGQGLRLIYYSQIVNDFQKGDIAEGYSVSREKKESFPLTVTSAQKNPTAFYLCASSIEDSPLKLFFGSGTQLSVL.

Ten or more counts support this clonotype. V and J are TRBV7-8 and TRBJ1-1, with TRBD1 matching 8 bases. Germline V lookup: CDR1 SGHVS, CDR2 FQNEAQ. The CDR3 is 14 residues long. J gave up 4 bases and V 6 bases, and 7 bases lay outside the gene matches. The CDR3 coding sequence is TGTGCCAGCAGACAGACAGGGGTTGGCACTGAAGCTTTCTTT. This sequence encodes CASRQTGVGTEAFF.

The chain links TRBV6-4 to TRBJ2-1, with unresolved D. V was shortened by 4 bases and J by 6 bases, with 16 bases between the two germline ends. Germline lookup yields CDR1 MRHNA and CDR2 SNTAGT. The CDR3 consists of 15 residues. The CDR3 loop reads CASSADLGVFNEQFF. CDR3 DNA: TGTGCCAGCAGTGCCGACCTTGGGGTTTTCAATGAGCAGTTCTTC.

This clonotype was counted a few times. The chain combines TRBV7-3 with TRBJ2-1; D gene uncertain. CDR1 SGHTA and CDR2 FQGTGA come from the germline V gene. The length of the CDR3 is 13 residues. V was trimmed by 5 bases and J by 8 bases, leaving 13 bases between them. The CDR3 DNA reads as TGTGCCAGCAGCCCGTTTGCGGTACATGAGCAGTTCTTC. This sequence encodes CASSPFAVHEQFF. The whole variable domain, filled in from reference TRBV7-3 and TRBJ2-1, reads GAGVSQTPSNKVTEKGKYVELRCDPISGHTALYWYRQSLGQGPEFLIYFQGTGAADDSGLPNDRFFAVRPEGSVSTLKIQRTERGDSAVYLCASSPFAVHEQFFGPGTRLTVL.

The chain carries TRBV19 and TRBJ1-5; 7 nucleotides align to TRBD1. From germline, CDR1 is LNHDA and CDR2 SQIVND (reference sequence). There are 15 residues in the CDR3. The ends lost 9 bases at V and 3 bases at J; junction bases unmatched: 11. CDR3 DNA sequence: TGTGCCAGCCACTACAGGGGCGAGGACAATCAGCCCCAGCATTTT. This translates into CASHYRGEDNQPQHF.

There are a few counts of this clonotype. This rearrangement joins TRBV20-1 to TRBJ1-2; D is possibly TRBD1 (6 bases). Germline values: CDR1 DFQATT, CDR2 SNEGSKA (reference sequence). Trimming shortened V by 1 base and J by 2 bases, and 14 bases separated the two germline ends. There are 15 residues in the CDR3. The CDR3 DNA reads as TGCAGTGCTAGAGCAACCGGGGGACAAAACTATGGCTACACCTTC. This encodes CSARATGGQNYGYTF.